The sample holds a few counts of the clone carrying this TCR beta chain. What it binds is not known. Other nucleotide sequences in the sample specify the same CDR3. Expressed TCRB transcripts got sequenced, as all isolated RNA was reverse transcribed. Using immunoSEQ multiplex PCR, the repertoire was profiled, and TCRdb retains in-frame clones only, with some absent. The sample contains hundreds of thousands of clones, approximately 16% of which appear only once. The authors sorted CD4+ naive, central memory, regulatory and stem cell-like memory cells via CD45RO/CCR7/CD25/CD127/CD95/CD27. This record comes from a study of beta chain features in type 1 diabetes. The length of the CDR3 is 11 residues. The ends were cut back, 3 bases at V and 3 bases at J, with 3 bases in the middle. Germline V gene data show CDR1 as SEHNR and CDR2 as FQNEAQ (reference sequence). Study-wide results and limits: Significant though moderate, a shortening of TCRB CDR3s appeared in all four CD4+ subsets of Type 1 diabetes patients. Patients and controls would be equally affected if PCR favored shorter templates.

The chain carries TRBV7-9 and TRBJ2-7; D remains unclear. The source material was naive CD4+ T cells from blood. The clonotype was recovered from a man aged 18 to 30 with type 1 diabetes. The CDR3 sequence: CASSFSYEQYF. For the CDR3, the DNA is TGTGCCAGCAGCTTTAGCTACGAGCAGTACTTC. Full variable domain (missing parts from reference TRBV7-9 and TRBJ2-7): DTGVSQNPRHKITKRGQNVTFRCDPISEHNRLYWYRQTLGQGPEFLTYFQNEAQLEKSRLLSDRFSAERPKGSFSTLEIQRTEQGDSAMYLCASSFSYEQYFGPGTRLTVT.